This entry lists 5 T cell receptor beta chains sequenced from one sample in a study of cytomegalovirus exposure and HLA in healthy donors (dated by TCRdb to the late 2010s). Libraries were built with the immunoSEQ multiplex PCR assay. For the multiplex PCR, a mixture combining 60 forward primers for TCR Vbeta segments and 13 reverse primers for TCR Jbeta segments was used. The table comes from immuneACCESS by way of TCRdb, which keeps in-frame sequences with V and J called. Part of the clones is missing from these tables; in studies checked, under half for an unresolved V gene and the rest for unknown reasons. This sample's clone table shows more than 35,000 clones. 1% to 1.5% of the sample goes to the ten largest clones. The sample comprised PBMCs. All receptors derive from a man between 25 and 39 years old in good health and CMV-seronegative.

V is TRBV10-3 and J is TRBJ2-2; TRBD2 matches at 11 bases. J was trimmed by 3 bases and V by 6 bases; bases with no gene match: 0. The length of the CDR3 is 14 residues. Germline V gene sequence: CDR1 ENHRY, CDR2 SYGVKD. The CDR3 loop is CAIRGLADTGELFF. In DNA, the CDR3 is TGTGCCATCAGGGGACTAGCGGACACCGGGGAGCTGTTTTTT.

The chain carries TRBV18 and TRBJ2-1; 7 nucleotides align to TRBD2. This CDR3 has 13 amino acids. The trim removed 6 bases at V and 2 bases at J, leaving 1 base unmatched. Germline V gene sequence: CDR1 KGHSH, CDR2 LQKENI. CDR3 region: CASSGTTYNEQFF. DNA of the CDR3: TGTGCCAGCTCCGGGACTACCTACAATGAGCAGTTCTTC. The entire variable domain, with the rest obtained from reference TRBV18 and TRBJ2-1, is as follows: NAGVMQNPRHLVRRRGQEARLRCSPMKGHSHVYWYRQLPEEGLKFMVYLQKENIIDESGMPKERFSAEFPKEGPSILRIQQVVRGDSAAYFCASSGTTYNEQFFGPGTRLTVL.

The CDR3 nucleotides are TGTGCCACCAGCAGGGGACAGGGGTTATACGAGCAGTACTTC. This encodes CATSRGQGLYEQYF. The chain carries TRBV15 and TRBJ2-7, with 10 bases identical to TRBD1. The CDR3 has 14 amino acids. Germline-derived CDR1 and CDR2 are LNHNV and YYDKDF (reference sequence). Losses at the gene ends were 3 bases for V and 4 bases for J; bases not matched to a gene: 3.

V and J are TRBV30 and TRBJ2-5, with 7 positions matching TRBD1. With V trimmed by 0 bases and J by 4 bases, 2 bases remained unmatched. Germline lookup yields CDR1 GTSNPN and CDR2 SVGIG (reference sequence). CDR3 length equals 13 residues. In DNA, the CDR3 is TGTGCCTGGAGTGTAAACAGGGGAGAGACCCAGTACTTC. It encodes CAWSVNRGETQYF.

The chain is built from TRBV5-1 and TRBJ2-5, with D possibly matching TRBD2 (6 bases). The ends were cut back, 5 bases at V and 0 bases at J, with 17 bases in the middle. The CDR3 is 16 residues long. Germline V CDR1 and CDR2: SGHRS, YFSETQ. CDR3 sequence: CASSRESGEYQETQYF. The CDR3 DNA is TGCGCCAGCAGTCGGGAGAGTGGCGAGTACCAAGAGACCCAGTACTTC.